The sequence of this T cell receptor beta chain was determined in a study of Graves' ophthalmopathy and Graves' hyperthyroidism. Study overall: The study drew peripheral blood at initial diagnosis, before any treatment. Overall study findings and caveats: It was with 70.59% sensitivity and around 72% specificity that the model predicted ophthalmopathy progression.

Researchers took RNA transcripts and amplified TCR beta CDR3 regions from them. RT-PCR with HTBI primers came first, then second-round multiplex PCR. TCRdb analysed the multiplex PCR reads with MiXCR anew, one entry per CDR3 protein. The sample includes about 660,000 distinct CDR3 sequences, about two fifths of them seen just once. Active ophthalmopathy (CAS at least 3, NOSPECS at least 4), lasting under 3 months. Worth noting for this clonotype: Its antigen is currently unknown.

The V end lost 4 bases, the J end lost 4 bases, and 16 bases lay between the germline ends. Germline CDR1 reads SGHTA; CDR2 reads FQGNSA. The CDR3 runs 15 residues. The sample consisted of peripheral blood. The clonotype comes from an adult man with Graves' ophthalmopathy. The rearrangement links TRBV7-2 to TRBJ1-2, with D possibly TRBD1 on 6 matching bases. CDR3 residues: CASSSALRTVYGYTF. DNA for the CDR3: TGTGCCAGCAGCTCTGCGCTTAGGACAGTCTATGGCTACACCTTC.